This T cell receptor (beta chain) was obtained from a study of blood T cell repertoires in COVID-19. Here immunoSEQ multiplex PCR was the method, and the copy in TCRdb shows in-frame clones only, minus some. In the table there are 360,000 or so clones, approximately 89% of which are singletons. CDR3 size: 12 residues. Germline loops: CDR1 MDHEN, CDR2 SYDVKM. V lost 7 bases and J 6 bases, leaving 13 bases between the germline ends. The chain links TRBV28 to TRBJ2-7; D is perhaps TRBD2 (6 bases). This receptor was taken from a woman in her fifties or sixties with COVID-19, enrolled during active disease. Sequenced sample: peripheral blood. DNA for the CDR3: TGTGCCAGCACTACCGGAGGGTCCGAGCAGTACTTC. Residues: CASTTGGSEQYF.